The 32 T cell receptor beta chains reported below all come from one sample, sequenced in a study of PD-1 blockade in classical Hodgkin lymphoma. This table comes from immunoSEQ multiplex PCR, and its TCRdb copy is limited to in-frame clones, with some not included. Seen here are around 93,000 clones, 78% observed once, and the top ten hold just under 9.5%. The sample's time point: cycle 4 day 1 (C4D1), after more than 5 weeks of nivolumab. All patients experienced relapse after autologous stem cell transplantation, and brentuximab vedotin exposure was variable. The source material was peripheral blood mononuclear cells (PBMCs), sampled before the fourth cycle of nivolumab. These receptor sequences come from a human donor with classical Hodgkin lymphoma.

This chain connects TRBV27 to TRBJ1-5, with 9 bases aligning to TRBD1. CDR1 is MNHEY and CDR2 is SMNVEV in the germline V gene (reference sequence). CDR3 length: 15 residues. The junction had 8 bases not matched to a gene; V was cut back by 6 bases and J by 5 bases. CDR3 loop: CASSNGQGRDQPQHF. CDR3 nucleotides: TGTGCCAGCAGCAACGGACAGGGGCGCGATCAGCCCCAGCATTTT.

A remark on this clone: The sample carries other DNA sequences with the same CDR3. This chain links TRBV18 with TRBJ2-7; tentative D call: TRBD2 (6 bases). The germline V gene has CDR1 KGHSH and CDR2 LQKENI. Trimming cost V 3 bases and J 2 bases, with 8 bases left between them. There are 13 residues in the CDR3. This chain's CDR3 is CASSPGTPYEQYF. The DNA for the CDR3 is TGTGCCAGCTCACCCGGGACTCCCTACGAGCAGTACTTC.

Here the CDR3 reads CASSLRFTSGRPHETQYF. CDR3 bases: TGTGCCAGCAGCTTGCGATTCACTAGCGGGAGGCCCCATGAGACCCAGTACTTC. The J gene is TRBJ2-5, the V gene TRBV5-8; 12 positions agree with TRBD2. J was trimmed by 5 bases and V by 1 base; bases with no gene match: 12. Germline-derived CDR1 and CDR2 are SGHTS and YDEGEE. The CDR3 consists of 18 residues.

V gene TRBV2 combines with J gene TRBJ2-4; either TRBD1 or TRBD2 may supply D (5 bases each). CDR3 size: 17 residues. Between the trimmed V and J ends, which lost 1 base and 2 bases, there was a span of 15 bases. The germline V gene encodes CDR1 SNHLY and CDR2 FYNNEI. The CDR3 coding sequence is TGTGCCAGCAGTGAAGAGTTTGGGGGAGTTACCAAAAACATTCAGTACTTC. It translates to CASSEEFGGVTKNIQYF.

The chain carries TRBV29-1 and TRBJ1-4; D may be TRBD1 (6 bases). Trimming took 6 bases from V and 0 from J, leaving 17 bases between them. Germline lookup yields CDR1 SQVTM and CDR2 ANQGSEA. There are 16 residues in the CDR3. CDR3 sequence (DNA): TGCAGCGTCGCCGGGACACCGGACCCAACTAATGAAAAACTGTTTTTT. This translates into CSVAGTPDPTNEKLFF.

This chain uses TRBV10-3 with TRBJ2-3, with TRBD1 matching over 10 bases. Unmatched junction bases numbered 7, after V lost 6 bases and J lost 4 bases. The CDR3 spans 15 residues. Germline lookup yields CDR1 ENHRY and CDR2 SYGVKD. The CDR3 coding sequence is TGTGCCATCAGCGGGACAGGGGAGGCGGCAGATACGCAGTATTTT. It yields the protein CAISGTGEAADTQYF.

V usage is TRBV5-1 and J usage is TRBJ1-4; D may be TRBD1 (5 bases). V was shortened by 5 bases and J by 4 bases, with 15 bases between the two germline ends. The CDR3 totals 15 residues. Per the germline V gene, CDR1 is SGHRS and CDR2 is YFSETQ. The CDR3, as DNA: TGCGCCAGCAGTGAGCTGGGACGGGGTAATGAAAAACTGTTTTTT. Amino acid sequence: CASSELGRGNEKLFF.

The rearrangement uses TRBV7-9 and TRBJ2-2; no clear D gene. The germline V and J ends were trimmed by 5 bases and 6 bases, with 7 bases remaining between them. CDR3 length: 12 residues. Germline V gives CDR1 SEHNR, CDR2 FQNEAQ (reference sequence). The CDR3 loop reads CASSPDPGELFF. CDR3 coding DNA: TGTGCCAGCAGCCCGGACCCCGGGGAGCTGTTTTTT.

The chain combines TRBV7-2 with TRBJ2-3; D gene uncertain. The CDR3 covers 14 residues. CDR1 and CDR2 from the germline V gene are SGHTA and FQGNSA. V lost 0 bases, J lost 3 bases, and 7 bases lay in between. In nucleotides, the CDR3 is TGTGCCAGCAGCTTAGCGGGTTATACAGATACGCAGTATTTT. Residues: CASSLAGYTDTQYF.

The chain uses TRBV6-5 and TRBJ2-3; D remains unclear. CDR1 is MNHEY and CDR2 is SVGAGI in the germline V gene. V was trimmed by 0 bases and J by 10 bases, leaving 8 bases between them. This CDR3 is 12 amino acids long. In DNA form, the CDR3 reads TGTGCCAGCAGTTACTCGGAAGGCGCGCAGTATTTT. It translates to CASSYSEGAQYF.

This sequence joins TRBV9 and TRBJ2-2; the match to TRBD2 covers 9 bases. The J segment lost 6 bases and the V segment lost 3 bases, leaving 9 bases of the junction unmatched. The CDR3 is made up of 16 amino acids. Germline CDR1 reads SGDLS; CDR2 reads YYNGEE. CDR3 sequence (DNA): TGTGCCAGCAGCGGAGCCGGGACTAGCTTTGCCGGGGAGCTGTTTTTT. Translation gives CASSGAGTSFAGELFF.

The chain couples TRBV5-1 to TRBJ2-1; D not resolved. This CDR3 contains 14 residues. The V and J ends lost 1 base and 6 bases respectively, with 11 bases between them. CDR1 SGHRS and CDR2 YFSETQ come from the germline V gene. CDR3 amino acids: CASSLKSGSNEQFF. The DNA for the CDR3 is TGCGCCAGCAGCTTGAAGTCGGGCTCCAATGAGCAGTTCTTC.

V and J are TRBV9 and TRBJ1-3, with 7 bases lining up with TRBD1. CDR1 and CDR2 (germline): SGDLS, YYNGEE. Trimming at V came to 0 bases and at J to 4 bases, leaving 4 bases not matched to a gene. This CDR3 has 15 residues. The CDR3 region has the DNA TGTGCCAGCAGCGTAGAGGGGGCGTGGGGAAACACCATATATTTT. Its translation: CASSVEGAWGNTIYF.

This chain links TRBV4-3 with TRBJ2-7, with D tentatively TRBD1 or TRBD2 (5 bases each). Germline V gene lookup returns CDR1 LGHNA and CDR2 YSLEER. Trimming pared 4 bases from V and 2 bases from J, leaving 15 bases between. This CDR3 spans 15 amino acids. CDR3 loop: CASSRTGTAPYEQYF. In DNA form, the CDR3 reads TGCGCCAGCAGCCGGACCGGGACGGCCCCCTACGAGCAGTACTTC.

This clone was counted only a few times. The genes are TRBV9 and TRBJ2-2; TRBD2 matches at 7 bases. Germline CDR1 reads SGDLS; CDR2 reads YYNGEE. This CDR3 has 15 amino acids. With V trimmed by 4 bases and J by 7 bases, 10 bases remained unmatched. In DNA form, the CDR3 reads TGTGCCAGCAGCACCAACCCAGGCGGGAGCGGGGAGCTGTTTTTT. Protein: CASSTNPGGSGELFF.

This clone has only one observation. The CDR3 sequence: CASRPQGRGEAFF. Here the CDR3 DNA reads TGTGCCAGTAGACCACAGGGTAGGGGTGAAGCTTTCTTT. V is TRBV19 and J is TRBJ1-1; D is perhaps TRBD1 (6 bases). The CDR3 is made up of 13 amino acids. Germline V gene lookup returns CDR1 LNHDA and CDR2 SQIVND (reference sequence). Trimming pared 6 bases from V and 7 bases from J, leaving 15 bases between.

This clone has a handful of counts. At one end, the junction sequence differs from germline, possibly due to a read error. The rearrangement uses TRBV7-7 and TRBJ2-5; maybe TRBD1 (5 bases). The CDR3 covers 14 residues. Germline CDR1 and CDR2: SSHAT and FNYEAQ (reference sequence). The CDR3, as DNA: TGTGCTAGCAGCTTAGACTGGGCAGGGGAGACCCAGTACTTC. Protein product: CASSLDWAGETQYF.

J is TRBJ2-5 and V is TRBV10-3, with D maybe TRBD1 (5 bases). The CDR3 consists of 13 residues. Per germline, CDR1 ENHRY and CDR2 SYGVKD. The V end lost 6 bases, the J end lost 1 base, and 9 bases lay between the germline ends. DNA of the CDR3: TGTGCCATCAGAAGACAGACCCAAGAGACCCAGTACTTC. Its protein is CAIRRQTQETQYF.

The chain carries TRBV27 and TRBJ1-2; D remains ambiguous. CDR1 and CDR2 from the germline V gene are MNHEY and SMNVEV (reference sequence). The CDR3 consists of 13 residues. V lost 7 bases and J 1 base, leaving 10 bases between the germline ends. The CDR3 loop reads CASKGTVNYGYTF. Written as DNA, the CDR3 is TGTGCCAGCAAGGGTACAGTTAACTATGGCTACACCTTC.

This clone was recorded a few times. The rearrangement uses TRBV7-2 and TRBJ1-1; 7 bases are shared with TRBD1. This CDR3 is 13 amino acids long. The V and J ends lost 6 bases and 4 bases, in that order; junction bases with no gene match: 5. Germline values: CDR1 SGHTA, CDR2 FQGNSA. The CDR3 nucleotides are TGTGCCAGCAGACGCAACAGGGGCACTGAAGCTTTCTTT. This gives the protein CASRRNRGTEAFF.

The rearrangement links TRBV10-3 to TRBJ2-7; no reliable D call. The germline V gene has CDR1 ENHRY and CDR2 SYGVKD. The CDR3 sequence is 12 residues long. Trimming shortened V by 8 bases and J by 9 bases, and 17 bases separated the two germline ends. CDR3 sequence: CAIARGLTGQYF. The CDR3 DNA follows: TGTGCCATCGCAAGAGGCCTGACGGGGCAGTACTTC.

The V and J genes are TRBV29-1 and TRBJ2-1; D ambiguous. The CDR3 is made up of 12 amino acids. Trimming removed 3 bases from V and 9 bases from J, with 12 bases in between. The germline gives CDR1 SQVTM, CDR2 ANQGSEA. The CDR3 is CSVDLLGLEQFF. DNA for the CDR3: TGCAGCGTTGACCTTCTGGGCCTTGAGCAGTTCTTC.

The V and J genes are TRBV10-2 and TRBJ1-3; D call uncertain. This CDR3 has 14 amino acids. Germline assignment: CDR1 WSHSY and CDR2 SAAADI. With 3 bases removed from V and 6 bases from J, the gap between germline ends came to 12 bases. The CDR3 loop reads CASSEAGSENTIYF. The CDR3 coding sequence is TGCGCCAGCAGTGAAGCGGGGAGCGAAAACACCATATATTTT.

The chain employs TRBV28 and TRBJ2-5; D unclear. The CDR3 loop spans 10 amino acids. The V end lost 6 bases, the J end lost 5 bases, and 4 bases lay between the germline ends. Per germline, CDR1 MDHEN and CDR2 SYDVKM. The CDR3 DNA is TGTGCCAGCAGCAAGGAGACCCAGTACTTC. This translates into CASSKETQYF.

The chain has TRBV7-9 and TRBJ1-4; D perhaps matches TRBD1 (5 bases). The V end was cut by 6 bases, the J end by 15 bases, with 20 bases between. Germline values: CDR1 SEHNR, CDR2 FQNEAQ (reference sequence). The CDR3 sequence is 13 residues long. In DNA, the CDR3 is TGTGCCAGCAGTCGCTATGTCCGGGACCCAATGTTTTTT. Its protein product is CASSRYVRDPMFF.

V gene TRBV19 combines with J gene TRBJ1-5, with 7 positions matching TRBD1. Germline CDR1 LNHDA, CDR2 SQIVND (reference sequence). The length of the CDR3 is 14 residues. With 0 bases clipped from V and 10 bases from J, the junction kept 6 bases outside the gene matches. DNA of the CDR3: TGTGCCAGTAGTATAGAGGAGGGGGCAAGCCCCCAGCATTTT. Protein: CASSIEEGASPQHF.

The chain has TRBV10-3 and TRBJ2-3; D uncertain. CDR3 length equals 15 residues. The germline V gene encodes CDR1 ENHRY and CDR2 SYGVKD. V gave up 1 base and J gave up 2 bases, with 10 bases separating them. CDR3 DNA sequence: TGTGCCATCAGTGAGTTTGCGGAGCACACAGATACGCAGTATTTT. Amino acids: CAISEFAEHTDTQYF.

The rearrangement joins TRBV7-2 to TRBJ2-5; TRBD2 agrees at 9 bases. The trim removed 8 bases at V and 7 bases at J, leaving 14 bases unmatched. Germline-derived CDR1 and CDR2 are SGHTA and FQGNSA. The CDR3 runs 15 residues. The CDR3 nucleotides are TGTGCCAGCGCTGGGGTAGTAGCGGGAGATGGGACCCAGTACTTC. This encodes CASAGVVAGDGTQYF.

There are a few counts of this clone. This chain links TRBV2 with TRBJ2-1; 10 positions agree with TRBD2. Germline CDR1 and CDR2: SNHLY and FYNNEI. The V and J ends lost 6 bases and 3 bases, in that order; junction bases with no gene match: 2. The CDR3 has 14 residues. CDR3 protein: CASRGLANYNEQFF. CDR3 sequence (DNA): TGTGCCAGCAGGGGACTAGCGAACTACAATGAGCAGTTCTTC. The whole variable domain, remainder taken from reference TRBV2 and TRBJ2-1, is EPEVTQTPSHQVTQMGQEVILRCVPISNHLYFYWYRQILGQKVEFLVSFYNNEISEKSEIFDDQFSVERPDGSNFTLKIRSTKLEDSAMYFCASRGLANYNEQFFGPGTRLTVL.

The rearrangement uses TRBV11-1 and TRBJ2-1; D call uncertain. The V gene's germline CDR1 is SGHAT and CDR2 FQDESV (reference sequence). The ends were cut back, 1 base at V and 6 bases at J, with 7 bases in the middle. The CDR3 consists of 13 residues. The CDR3 protein is CASSLGYTNEQFF. The CDR3 DNA sequence: TGTGCCAGCAGCTTAGGATACACCAATGAGCAGTTCTTC.

The chain links TRBV19 to TRBJ2-1; TRBD1 might be the D (6 bases). The CDR3 is made up of 12 amino acids. Germline V gene lookup returns CDR1 LNHDA and CDR2 SQIVND (reference sequence). V was cut by 7 bases and J by 7 bases, with 11 bases left in between. In DNA form, the CDR3 reads TGTGCCAGTAAGAACAGGGTAAATGAGCAGTTCTTC. This codes for CASKNRVNEQFF.

The chain combines TRBV7-8 with TRBJ1-2, with TRBD1 matching over 7 bases. This CDR3 has 14 residues. The V segment lost 2 bases and the J segment 7 bases; nucleotides outside the gene matches: 7. CDR1 is SGHVS, CDR2 FQNEAQ, per germline. The CDR3 DNA follows: TGTGCCAGCAGCTTAACCGGGACAGCAGGTGGCTACACCTTC. Translation gives CASSLTGTAGGYTF. The whole variable domain, remainder taken from reference TRBV7-8 and TRBJ1-2, is GAGVSQSPRYKVAKRGQDVALRCDPISGHVSLFWYQQALGQGPEFLTYFQNEAQLDKSGLPSDRFFAERPEGSVSTLKIQRTQQEDSAVYLCASSLTGTAGGYTFGSGTRLTVV.